One sample yielded the 25 T cell receptor beta chains listed below, sequenced in a study of blood T cell repertoires in COVID-19. The assay was immunoSEQ multiplex PCR, and TCRdb's table has in-frame clones only and misses some. The data show around 180,000 clones, with 70% to 90% seen just once and approximately 2.1% held by the top ten. Sequencing used peripheral blood. Source of these receptors: a man aged 70 or older with active or convalescent COVID-19.

The rearrangement links TRBV25-1 to TRBJ2-3, with 14 nucleotides matching TRBD2. The germline gives CDR1 MGHDK, CDR2 SYGVNS. V shed 6 bases and J 3 bases; nucleotides not matched to a gene: 8. This CDR3 has 17 residues. The CDR3 nucleotides read TGTGCCAGCAGCCTCGGGACTAGCGGGAGACGGACAGATACGCAGTATTTT. Protein: CASSLGTSGRRTDTQYF. The full variable domain, in which reference TRBV25-1 and TRBJ2-3 provide the parts outside the CDR3, is EADIYQTPRYLVIGTGKKITLECSQTMGHDKMYWYQQDPGMELHLIHYSYGVNSTEKGDLSSESTVSRIRTEHFPLTLESARPSHTSQYLCASSLGTSGRRTDTQYFGPGTRLTVL.

The chain carries TRBV5-5 and TRBJ1-3; 10 bases align to TRBD1. This CDR3 region has 16 residues. Germline V gene lookup returns CDR1 SGHKS and CDR2 YYEKEE (reference sequence). The ends lost 4 bases at V and 2 bases at J; junction bases unmatched: 6. The CDR3 DNA reads as TGTGCCAGCAGCGGGGGGACAGGGGAGGCTGGAAACACCATATATTTT. It specifies CASSGGTGEAGNTIYF.

The chain employs TRBV2 and TRBJ2-2; TRBD2 matches at 16 bases. Per the germline V gene, CDR1 is SNHLY and CDR2 is FYNNEI. There are 18 residues in the CDR3. After removal of 7 bases from V and 4 bases from J, the junction contained 9 bases not matched to a gene. The CDR3 loop is CASNPGLAGGPGTGELFF. The CDR3 bases are TGTGCCAGCAACCCGGGACTAGCGGGGGGGCCGGGCACCGGGGAGCTGTTTTTT.

The rearrangement links TRBV6-5 to TRBJ1-2; D is possibly TRBD1 (5 bases). The V and J ends lost 2 bases and 4 bases respectively, with 8 bases between them. CDR1 MNHEY and CDR2 SVGAGI come from the germline V gene. CDR3 length: 13 amino acids. CDR3 in amino acids: CASSYVGGYGYTF. CDR3 nucleotide sequence: TGTGCCAGCAGTTACGTGGGGGGCTATGGCTACACCTTC.

The chain uses TRBV3-1 (or the pseudogene TRBV3-2) and TRBJ2-7, with TRBD2 matching 10 bases. This CDR3 spans 18 amino acids. The germline gives CDR1 LGHDT, CDR2 YNNKEL (reference sequence). The junction had 16 bases not matched to a gene; V was cut back by 4 bases and J by 4 bases. The CDR3 DNA sequence: TGTGCCAGCAGCCTCGCCCTAAGCACAGCGGGGGGGCCTTACGAGCAGTACTTC. It is translated as CASSLALSTAGGPYEQYF.

The V gene is TRBV3-1 (or the pseudogene TRBV3-2), the J gene TRBJ2-5, with D unresolved. V was clipped by 2 bases and J by 1 base, with 8 bases between them. Germline-derived CDR1 and CDR2 are LGHDT and YNNKEL (reference sequence). The length of the CDR3 is 14 residues. This CDR3 reads CASSQIMAQETQYF. Here the CDR3 DNA reads TGTGCCAGCAGCCAAATCATGGCCCAAGAGACCCAGTACTTC.

This rearrangement joins TRBV9 to TRBJ2-5; tentative D call: TRBD2 (5 bases). CDR1 and CDR2 (germline): SGDLS, YYNGEE. The CDR3 loop spans 14 amino acids. V was pared by 4 bases and J by 4 bases, with 14 bases between. CDR3 sequence (DNA): TGTGCCAGCAGCCCCTTGGGAGAGGGAGAGACCCAGTACTTC. Translation: CASSPLGEGETQYF.

The V call is TRBV28, the J call TRBJ1-5; 8 positions agree with TRBD1. Per the germline V gene, CDR1 is MDHEN and CDR2 is SYDVKM. This CDR3 is 15 amino acids long. V shed 4 bases and J 4 bases; nucleotides not matched to a gene: 6. CDR3 in amino acids: CASSSPGQENQPQHF. The CDR3 bases are TGTGCCAGCAGTTCACCGGGACAGGAAAATCAGCCCCAGCATTTT.

The rearrangement uses TRBV2 and TRBJ2-1, with 8 bases identical to TRBD2. V lost 8 bases to trimming and J lost 9 bases; unmatched junction nucleotides: 9. The CDR3 is made up of 13 amino acids. The germline gives CDR1 SNHLY, CDR2 FYNNEI. The CDR3 region has the DNA TGTGCCAGCCGTAGCGGGGTCTTTGGTGAGCAGTTCTTC. It encodes CASRSGVFGEQFF.

This CDR3 is CAWSAPGLRNEKLFF. CDR3 bases: TGTGCCTGGAGTGCTCCGGGACTGAGAAATGAAAAACTGTTTTTT. V gene TRBV30 combines with J gene TRBJ1-4, with TRBD1 as a possible D gene (5 bases). The V gene's germline CDR1 is GTSNPN and CDR2 SVGIG (reference sequence). This CDR3 is built from 15 residues. V was pared by 1 base and J by 5 bases, with 14 bases between.

CDR3 protein: CATRLGLAGRNEQFF. As DNA, the CDR3 is TGTGCCACCAGGTTGGGACTAGCGGGGAGGAATGAGCAGTTCTTC. The rearrangement uses TRBV2 and TRBJ2-1; 13 bases align to TRBD2. The CDR3 sequence is 15 residues long. CDR1 and CDR2 from the germline V gene are SNHLY and FYNNEI. V dropped 10 bases and J dropped 7; count of bases not matched to a gene: 10.

V usage is TRBV21-1 and J usage is TRBJ2-7; TRBD2, as called in the table, went unchecked against the DNA. TRBV21-1 is described as a pseudogene. The CDR3 has 16 residues. The CDR3 coding sequence is TGTGCCAGCAGCCCCCCCCCTAGCGGCAGGAACTACGAGCAGTACTTC. It encodes CASSPPPSGRNYEQYF.

DNA for the CDR3: TGTGCCAGCAGTGAATTTGGGGGCTCGCGATCCACAGTAAGCACAGATACGCAGTATTTT. Residues: CASSEFGGSRSTVSTDTQYF. The chain carries TRBV6-1 and TRBJ2-3; D possibly corresponds to TRBD1 (6 bases). With 2 bases removed from V and 0 bases from J, the gap between germline ends came to 24 bases. The CDR3 has 20 amino acids. Germline loops: CDR1 MNHNS, CDR2 SASEGT.

This chain uses TRBV6-6 with TRBJ1-5; 7 bases are a match to TRBD1. V trimming: 6 bases; J trimming: 1 base; junction bases outside the gene matches: 6. This CDR3 comprises 15 residues. Germline CDR1 and CDR2: MNHNY and SVGAGI (reference sequence). The CDR3 loop reads CASRRQGNSNQPQHF. CDR3 DNA sequence: TGTGCCAGCAGGCGACAGGGAAACAGCAATCAGCCCCAGCATTTT.

This clone has just one count. The chain is built from TRBV9 and TRBJ2-3, with D maybe TRBD2 (6 bases). The CDR3 is 15 amino acids. Trimming took 3 bases from V and 2 from J, leaving 13 bases between them. Germline lookup yields CDR1 SGDLS and CDR2 YYNGEE. The CDR3 spells CASSAPSAHTDTQYF. As DNA, the CDR3 is TGTGCCAGCAGCGCCCCTAGCGCGCACACAGATACGCAGTATTTT.

This clone was found once. V usage is TRBV27 and J usage is TRBJ1-2; TRBD1 agrees at 9 bases. V dropped 3 bases and J dropped 6; count of bases not matched to a gene: 5. Germline loops: CDR1 MNHEY, CDR2 SMNVEV (reference sequence). This CDR3 is 14 amino acids long. CDR3 in DNA: TGTGCCAGCAGTTTGACAGGGGGAAAGGATGGCTACACCTTC. Amino acid sequence: CASSLTGGKDGYTF.

The chain joins TRBV7-2 to TRBJ2-2; D perhaps matches TRBD2 (5 bases). The CDR3 consists of 16 residues. Trimming stripped 3 bases from V and 0 bases from J, with 11 bases between. Germline lookup yields CDR1 SGHTA and CDR2 FQGNSA. The DNA of the CDR3 is TGTGCCAGCAGCTTCCACCTAGCTGCGAACACCGGGGAGCTGTTTTTT. This encodes CASSFHLAANTGELFF.

The gene calls are TRBV7-2 and TRBJ1-4; unclear D gene. V shed 1 base and J shed 4 bases, with 10 bases lying between them. The CDR3 runs to 15 residues. Germline V gene sequence: CDR1 SGHTA, CDR2 FQGNSA. The CDR3 region is CASSLDSAFNEKLFF. The CDR3 nucleotides are TGTGCCAGCAGCTTAGATAGCGCTTTTAATGAAAAACTGTTTTTT.

The V call is TRBV7-2, the J call TRBJ2-2; the match to TRBD2 covers 7 bases. Germline CDR1 is SGHTA and CDR2 is FQGNSA. The CDR3 is made up of 14 amino acids. With 5 bases clipped from V and 6 bases from J, the junction kept 6 bases outside the gene matches. CDR3 coding DNA: TGTGCCAGCAGCACCAGAGCGGGGCCCGGGGAGCTGTTTTTT. Its protein product is CASSTRAGPGELFF.

The genes are TRBV7-2 and TRBJ2-5, with 8 bases that match TRBD1. V lost 5 bases, J lost 5 bases, and 7 bases stayed unmatched. The length of the CDR3 is 14 residues. Germline V gene sequence: CDR1 SGHTA, CDR2 FQGNSA. As DNA, the CDR3 is TGTGCCAGCAGCCCGGACAGGGTGGTTGAGACCCAGTACTTC. This translates into CASSPDRVVETQYF.

The chain recombines TRBV30 with TRBJ1-4; no definite D call. The length of the CDR3 is 15 residues. Trimming took off 1 base at V and 1 base at J, with 10 bases between the two ends. In germline, CDR1 is GTSNPN, CDR2 SVGIG (reference sequence). This chain's CDR3 is CAWSAHRQTNEKLFF. The CDR3 bases are TGTGCCTGGAGTGCCCACAGACAAACTAATGAAAAACTGTTTTTT.

The DNA of the CDR3 is TGTGCCAGCAGTTTCGGTGGTTCGAACACTGAAGCTTTCTTT. Translated, it gives CASSFGGSNTEAFF. The rearrangement links TRBV28 to TRBJ1-1; D unresolved. Germline V gives CDR1 MDHEN, CDR2 SYDVKM. The ends were cut back, 3 bases at V and 1 base at J, with 9 bases in the middle. The CDR3 consists of 14 residues.

The rearrangement links TRBV6-4 to TRBJ1-4; no clear D gene. The V end lost 2 bases, the J end lost 10 bases, and 11 bases lay between the germline ends. The length of the CDR3 is 13 residues. Germline CDR1 MRHNA, CDR2 SNTAGT. The CDR3 DNA reads as TGTGCCAGCAGTGACCAAGCCGCGGGAAAACTGTTTTTT. Protein: CASSDQAAGKLFF.

The sample holds a few counts of this clone. The chain carries TRBV5-1 and TRBJ2-2; a possible D gene is TRBD1 (7 bases). The CDR3 spans 14 residues. V was pared by 6 bases and J by 5 bases, with 14 bases between. CDR1 is SGHRS, CDR2 YFSETQ, per germline. The CDR3 spells CASTGGTATGELFF. CDR3 nucleotide sequence: TGCGCCAGCACCGGCGGGACAGCGACCGGGGAGCTGTTTTTT.

V is TRBV29-1 and J is TRBJ2-1, with 10 positions matching TRBD2. This CDR3 is 14 amino acids long. Germline CDR1 SQVTM, CDR2 ANQGSEA. The V gene end was trimmed by 6 bases and the J gene end by 4 bases; junction bases not matched to a gene: 6. CDR3 sequence: CSVDTSGVYNEQFF. Here the CDR3 DNA reads TGCAGCGTCGACACTAGCGGGGTTTACAATGAGCAGTTCTTC.